The text below deals with one T cell receptor (beta chain). Its antigen is undetermined. The data were obtained in a study of glioma-infiltrating T cells. Using RNA template, CDR3s of TCR alpha and beta were amplified with iRepertoire arm-PCR. Tissue mRNA or PBMC total RNA, about 90-400 ng, went into one-step reverse transcription and amplification. TCRdb re-analysed the multiplex PCR reads in MiXCR, keeping a single row per CDR3 protein. The sample holds about 130,000 distinct CDR3 sequences, around 23% seen once. CDR1 is SGHRS, CDR2 YFSETQ, per germline. This CDR3 comprises 13 residues. Trimming stripped 3 bases from V and 3 bases from J, with 10 bases between. Whole-study results and caveats: Non-neoplastic patients had below-expected tissue-blood divergence, while all gliomas exceeded expectation. Only very few CDR3 sequences appeared in both tissue and blood.

V and J are TRBV5-1 and TRBJ2-7; a weak D match, TRBD1 (6 bases). This sequence originates from a human donor with low-grade glioma or glioblastoma, undergoing nonglioma brain surgery, or in good health (not recorded which). The sample consisted of glioma tissue, nonneoplastic brain tissue, or PBMCs (not recorded which). The CDR3 DNA sequence: TGCGCCAGCAGCTCCTCAGGGGTCTACGAGCAGTACTTC. This codes for CASSSSGVYEQYF.